These 10 T cell receptor beta chains were sequenced from one sample in a study of T cell repertoires in cytomegalovirus infection. What these receptors recognize is not known. TCRdb reprocessed the reads with MiXCR, giving one entry per CDR3 protein. Of 750,000 to 950,000 distinct CDR3 sequences in the sample, about 29% were seen once. The source material was cultured CD8+ T cells from PBMCs, sampled from culture after CMV antigen stimulation. These receptor sequences come from a human donor in good health (CMV status not recorded). Some clones in this sample may be carry-over from other donors' samples.

In this sample, this clonotype turned up a few times. This rearrangement joins TRBV7-9 to TRBJ2-6, with D possibly matching TRBD1 (5 bases). V lost 2 bases and J 3 bases, leaving 11 bases between the germline ends. CDR1 and CDR2 from the germline V gene are SEHNR and FQNEAQ (reference sequence). The CDR3 is 16 amino acids. The CDR3 protein is CASSLKGAVGANVLTF. The CDR3 coding sequence is TGTGCCAGCAGCTTAAAAGGGGCGGTTGGGGCCAACGTCCTGACTTTC.

This clonotype occurred a few times. One end of the junction does not line up with germline, which may come from a read error. The chain has TRBV6-1 and TRBJ2-3; TRBD2 agrees at 7 bases. The CDR3 contains 15 residues. Looked up from germline, CDR1 is MNHNS and CDR2 is SASEGT. CDR3 coding DNA: TGTGCCTGCAGAGGGAGGCTAGCGGTCACAGATACGCAGTATTTT. As protein: CACRGRLAVTDTQYF.

This clonotype was recorded a few times. The CDR3 here is CSVEVRGGYTF. DNA for the CDR3: TGCAGCGTTGAGGTCAGGGGCGGCTACACCTTC. The chain carries TRBV29-1 and TRBJ1-2, with a weak D call TRBD1 (6 bases). Germline V gives CDR1 SQVTM, CDR2 ANQGSEA. This CDR3 comprises 11 residues. The ends were cut back, 3 bases at V and 8 bases at J, with 10 bases in the middle.

The rearrangement joins TRBV7-9 to TRBJ2-1, with D perhaps TRBD2 (6 bases). V was trimmed by 0 bases and J by 6 bases, leaving 12 bases between them. Germline CDR1 and CDR2: SEHNR and FQNEAQ (reference sequence). The CDR3 extends over 15 amino acids. In DNA form, the CDR3 reads TGTGCCAGCAGCTTAGCGCTAGCGACTTCCAATGAGCAGTTCTTC. Protein: CASSLALATSNEQFF.

This chain links TRBV10-3 with TRBJ2-3; 8 bases are a match to TRBD1. This CDR3 has 16 residues. After removal of 6 bases from V and 4 bases from J, the junction contained 12 bases not matched to a gene. CDR1 is ENHRY, CDR2 SYGVKD, per germline. CDR3 nucleotides: TGTGCCATCAGGACCCCGGGACAGGCCGTCCCAGATACGCAGTATTTT. It yields the protein CAIRTPGQAVPDTQYF.

This CDR3 is CASRPPGLGGSPVFPYGYTF. The CDR3 DNA reads TGTGCCAGCAGGCCCCCGGGGCTGGGGGGGTCTCCTGTTTTCCCCTATGGCTACACCTTC. This chain connects TRBV6-9 to TRBJ1-2; D may be TRBD1 (5 bases). CDR3 length: 20 residues. Trimming removed 6 bases at V and 4 bases at J, with 33 bases between. Per germline, CDR1 MNHGY and CDR2 SVAAGI.

Only a few counts were recorded for this clonotype. CDR3 nucleotide sequence: TGTGCCAGTAGTTATTCCCACTGGAGCGAAGCTTTCTTT. Translated: CASSYSHWSEAFF. J is TRBJ1-1 and V is TRBV19; no definite D call. This CDR3 contains 13 residues. Between the trimmed V and J ends, which lost 5 bases and 8 bases, there was a span of 15 bases. Germline CDR1 is LNHDA and CDR2 is SQIVND (reference sequence). The variable domain in full, with the rest retrieved from reference TRBV19 and TRBJ1-1, is DGGITQSPKYLFRKEGQNVTLSCEQNLNHDAMYWYRQDPGQGLRLIYYSQIVNDFQKGDIAEGYSVSREKKESFPLTVTSAQKNPTAFYLCASSYSHWSEAFFGQGTRLTVV.

The DNA of the CDR3 is TGTGCCAGCAGCTCAGCTGGACTAGCGGGGGGGCCGGCGAACACCGGGGAGCTGTTTTTT. This sequence encodes CASSSAGLAGGPANTGELFF. The J gene is TRBJ2-2, the V gene TRBV7-9; 15 bases fit TRBD2. CDR3 size: 20 residues. Germline V gene sequence: CDR1 SEHNR, CDR2 FQNEAQ (reference sequence). Trimming cost V 4 bases and J 0 bases; bases outside gene matches: 9.

This clonotype appeared a single time. The chain links TRBV29-1 to TRBJ1-1, with a tentative D call TRBD1 (6 bases). The germline V and J ends were trimmed by 3 bases and 3 bases, with 8 bases remaining between them. The CDR3 loop spans 12 amino acids. Germline V gene sequence: CDR1 SQVTM, CDR2 ANQGSEA. The DNA of the CDR3 is TGCAGCGTTGACCCAGGGGACACTGAAGCTTTCTTT. This translates into CSVDPGDTEAFF.

The chain uses TRBV24-1 and TRBJ2-5; D gene uncertain. Trimming stripped 1 base from V and 5 bases from J, with 4 bases between. Germline V gene sequence: CDR1 KGHDR, CDR2 SFDVKD. The CDR3 is 12 residues long. Here the CDR3 reads CATSDFTETQYF. DNA for the CDR3: TGTGCCACCAGTGATTTTACGGAGACCCAGTACTTC.